Presented here are 29 T cell receptor beta chains from one specimen sequenced in a study of T cells in Graves' hyperthyroidism and ophthalmopathy (dated 2019 in TCRdb). The library was produced with multiplex PCR. This sample was sequenced with an Illumina HiSeq 2000. Amplification of TCR beta CDR3 regions was carried out from RNA transcripts. The TCR CDR3 was subjected to a first round of RT-PCR using the HTBI primer set and the Qiagen OneStep RT-PCR kit. The raw public data were reprocessed by TCRdb itself: fastp quality trimming at Q25, MiXCR clonotype calling, in-frame beta chains only. Each record represents a unique CDR3 protein, reported with the most common genes and DNA among its rows. This sample is represented by 300,000 to 400,000 distinct CDR3 sequences; about 13% of them were singletons. 9.2% of the sample goes to the ten largest clones. Sequencing was done on a sample of blood. The source is a woman between 18 and 29 years old with Graves' hyperthyroidism.

Note on this clonotype: At one end the junction does not follow the germline gene, possibly because of a read error. The chain couples TRBV20-1 to TRBJ2-2; TRBD1 aligns across 8 bases. The CDR3 consists of 17 residues. Germline V gene sequence: CDR1 DFQATT, CDR2 SNEGSKA (reference sequence). This CDR3 reads CSARGLGQGENTGELFF. The CDR3, as DNA: TGCAGTGCTAGAGGCCTCGGACAGGGAGAGAACACTGGGGAGCTGTTTTTT.

The J gene is TRBJ1-1, the V gene TRBV3-1; perhaps TRBD1 as D (5 bases). Germline V gives CDR1 LGHDT, CDR2 YNNKEL (reference sequence). This CDR3 contains 15 residues. Trimming shortened V by 4 bases and J by 0 bases, and 12 bases separated the two germline ends. CDR3 coding DNA: TGTGCCAGCAGCCTATCGACAGTCATGAACACTGAAGCTTTCTTT. Translating gives CASSLSTVMNTEAFF.

This clonotype was counted between two and nine times. V is TRBV30 and J is TRBJ2-7, with 9 bases lining up with TRBD1. The CDR3 is made up of 13 amino acids. The V gene end was trimmed by 2 bases and the J gene end by 7 bases; junction bases not matched to a gene: 6. The germline CDR1 and CDR2 sequences are GTSNPN and SVGIG (reference sequence). The CDR3 DNA reads as TGTGCCTGGAGTCCGGACAGGGGTAGGGAGCAGTACTTC. This translates into CAWSPDRGREQYF.

This clonotype was seen ten or more times. This chain uses TRBV2 with TRBJ2-7; 7 bases are a match to TRBD2. The CDR3 spans 18 residues. In germline, CDR1 is SNHLY, CDR2 FYNNEI. The V gene end was trimmed by 6 bases and the J gene end by 0 bases; junction bases not matched to a gene: 17. CDR3 region: CASSALNGGYPGSYEQYF. The CDR3 region has the DNA TGTGCCAGCAGCGCCTTAAACGGGGGGTACCCCGGCTCCTACGAGCAGTACTTC.

This clonotype turned up a few times. CDR3 nucleotide sequence: TGTGCCAGCAGTTTGAGGAGAAGAGGCAATCAGCCCCAGCATTTT. Protein: CASSLRRRGNQPQHF. V gene TRBV6-2 or TRBV6-3 combines with J gene TRBJ1-5, with D unclear. V was clipped by 4 bases and J by 2 bases, with 12 bases between them. The length of the CDR3 is 15 residues. Germline V gene sequence: CDR1 MNHEY, CDR2 SVGEGT.

This clonotype was observed many times. The chain carries TRBV27 and TRBJ2-7, with D perhaps being TRBD1 or TRBD2 (5 bases each). Deletions cut 6 bases from V and 4 bases from J, with 16 bases between. The length of the CDR3 is 14 residues. Germline CDR1 is MNHEY and CDR2 is SMNVEV (reference sequence). The CDR3 sequence is CASRSGRSKYEQYF. DNA of the CDR3: TGTGCCAGCAGGTCGGGACGGAGTAAGTACGAGCAGTACTTC.

The genes are TRBV29-1 and TRBJ2-5, with TRBD2 as a possible D gene (6 bases). Germline CDR1 is SQVTM and CDR2 is ANQGSEA. V lost 6 bases to trimming and J lost 4 bases, with 12 bases between them. The CDR3 is made up of 12 amino acids. The CDR3 region has the DNA TGCAGCGTAACCACTAGCCGAGAGACCCAGTACTTC. Protein product: CSVTTSRETQYF.

This clonotype has at least ten counts. V is TRBV10-3 and J is TRBJ2-1, with 7 bases identical to TRBD2. CDR1 is ENHRY, CDR2 SYGVKD, per germline. V was pared by 2 bases and J by 3 bases, with 7 bases of the junction left unmatched. The CDR3 sequence is 16 residues long. The CDR3 loop reads CAISETAGGNYNEQFF. As DNA, the CDR3 is TGTGCCATCAGTGAGACTGCCGGGGGGAACTACAATGAGCAGTTCTTC.

Many counts were recorded for this clonotype. V gene TRBV12-3 or TRBV12-4 combines with J gene TRBJ2-1, with TRBD2 identical over 9 bases. Losses at the gene ends were 7 bases for V and 0 bases for J; bases not matched to a gene: 19. CDR3 length: 20 residues. CDR3 nucleotide sequence: TGTGCCAGCACTATTCGACTGGGACTAGCCTCCCTTAGCTCCTACAATGAGCAGTTCTTC. It is translated as CASTIRLGLASLSSYNEQFF.

This clonotype was seen repeatedly, ten times or more. The chain has TRBV27 and TRBJ2-7; possible D gene TRBD1, 6 bases. This CDR3 is 14 amino acids long. With 2 bases removed from V and 3 bases from J, the gap between germline ends came to 11 bases. Germline values: CDR1 MNHEY, CDR2 SMNVEV (reference sequence). CDR3 sequence reads: CASSLRQGNYEQYF. Here the CDR3 DNA reads TGTGCCAGCAGTTTAAGGCAGGGGAACTACGAGCAGTACTTC.

This clonotype showed up many times. The chain recombines TRBV6-1 with TRBJ1-5; no reliable D call. The V and J ends lost 4 bases and 0 bases respectively, with 7 bases between them. The germline V gene encodes CDR1 MNHNS and CDR2 SASEGT. The CDR3 has 14 residues. In DNA, the CDR3 is TGTGCCAGCAGTGGTATAATTAGCAATCAGCCCCAGCATTTT. It yields the protein CASSGIISNQPQHF.

This chain links TRBV20-1 with TRBJ1-5; a possible D gene is TRBD1 (6 bases). The CDR3 runs to 12 residues. CDR1 is DFQATT, CDR2 SNEGSKA, per germline (reference sequence). The CDR3 region has the DNA TGCAGCACCGAGGGGGGAGCGCAGCCCCAGCATTTT. It specifies CSTEGGAQPQHF.

This clonotype came up many times. V gene TRBV7-8 combines with J gene TRBJ2-1; 10 bases are shared with TRBD2. CDR1 SGHVS and CDR2 FQNEAQ come from the germline V gene. V shed 3 bases, J shed 3 bases, and the junction held 2 bases outside the gene matches. The CDR3 covers 15 residues. The CDR3 bases are TGTGCCAGCAGCTTGAGCGGGAGGGTCTACAATGAGCAGTTCTTC. Amino acids: CASSLSGRVYNEQFF.

This clonotype was counted at least ten times. The gene calls are TRBV15 and TRBJ1-3, with D hard to call. This CDR3 is built from 12 residues. From germline, CDR1 is LNHNV and CDR2 YYDKDF (reference sequence). The ends were cut back, 8 bases at V and 8 bases at J, with 13 bases in the middle. CDR3 coding DNA: TGTGCCACCCAAACCCCCTCGGACACCATATATTTT. Encoded protein: CATQTPSDTIYF.

This clonotype appeared a few times. V usage is TRBV12-3 or TRBV12-4 and J usage is TRBJ1-1; D is possibly TRBD1 (5 bases). The CDR3 contains 13 residues. Trimming took off 7 bases at V and 5 bases at J, with 14 bases between the two ends. The CDR3 here is CASMGHSSTEAFF. The CDR3 coding sequence is TGTGCCAGCATGGGGCACTCCTCTACTGAAGCTTTCTTT.

The sample holds many counts of this clonotype. The chain joins TRBV12-3 or TRBV12-4 to TRBJ2-1, with D unclear. The CDR3 totals 14 residues. V shed 6 bases and J shed 5 bases, with 14 bases lying between them. The CDR3 reads CASSQVVGDNEQFF. CDR3 bases: TGTGCCAGCAGCCAGGTGGTTGGCGACAATGAGCAGTTCTTC.

Notes on this clonotype: A much larger clone is a single base away; this may be a read error. CDR3 sequence reads: CASSDELVYNEQFF. CDR3 nucleotide sequence: TGTGCCAGCAGTGACGAACTCGTCTACAATGAGCAGTTCTTC. This sequence joins TRBV25-1 and TRBJ2-1; D not certain. V was clipped by 3 bases and J by 3 bases, with 9 bases between them. Germline V gene sequence: CDR1 MGHDK, CDR2 SYGVNS. The length of the CDR3 is 14 residues.

In this sample, this clonotype turned up a few times. V usage is TRBV4-2 and J usage is TRBJ2-2; the match to TRBD2 covers 9 bases. Trimming removed 3 bases from V and 6 bases from J; junction bases left unmatched: 5. This CDR3 has 15 amino acids. Germline V gene data show CDR1 as LGHNA and CDR2 as YNFKEQ. DNA of the CDR3: TGTGCCAGCAGCCAGAGACTAGCGGAATCCGGGGAGCTGTTTTTT. Translated: CASSQRLAESGELFF.

This clonotype was observed at least ten times. The chain uses TRBV30 and TRBJ2-3; TRBD2 might be the D (5 bases). V was clipped by 3 bases and J by 1 base, with 17 bases between them. The germline V gene encodes CDR1 GTSNPN and CDR2 SVGIG (reference sequence). The CDR3 is 16 residues long. Here the CDR3 DNA reads TGTGCCTGGAGCGGCGGGCCTTCTCTTGGCACAGATACGCAGTATTTT. Amino acid sequence: CAWSGGPSLGTDTQYF.

This clonotype appeared many times. The rearrangement uses TRBV27 and TRBJ2-7, with a possible D match to TRBD1 (6 bases). CDR3 length: 13 residues. V was shortened by 2 bases and J by 4 bases, with 9 bases between the two germline ends. Germline V CDR1 and CDR2: MNHEY, SMNVEV (reference sequence). The CDR3: CASSLNQGYEQYF. DNA of the CDR3: TGTGCCAGCAGTTTAAATCAGGGGTACGAGCAGTACTTC.

This clonotype has ten or more counts. The chain links TRBV5-1 to TRBJ2-1; D is unresolved. V was cut by 1 base and J by 10 bases, with 9 bases left in between. Germline values: CDR1 SGHRS, CDR2 YFSETQ. The CDR3 sequence is 12 residues long. The CDR3 bases are TGCGCCAGCAGCTTGTACTCAGACGAGCAGTTCTTC. Translating it yields CASSLYSDEQFF.

On this clonotype: This could be a read error, since a much larger clone is one nucleotide away. The chain uses TRBV10-2 and TRBJ2-1; D remains ambiguous. V was shortened by 7 bases and J by 1 base, with 11 bases between the two germline ends. Germline-derived CDR1 and CDR2 are WSHSY and SAAADI. CDR3 size: 14 residues. The CDR3 loop is CASTSGLSYNEQFF. The CDR3 nucleotides are TGCGCCAGCACTTCCGGGCTATCCTACAATGAGCAGTTCTTC.

This clonotype was counted at least ten times. The chain links TRBV11-2 to TRBJ2-3; 10 bases agree with TRBD2. There are 18 residues in the CDR3. The V and J ends lost 1 base and 4 bases, in that order; junction bases with no gene match: 11. Per germline, CDR1 SGHAT and CDR2 FQNNGV. CDR3 nucleotides: TGTGCCAGCAGCTTAGGCTCAATAGCGGGAGGCCCCCCAGATACGCAGTATTTT. It yields the protein CASSLGSIAGGPPDTQYF. Together with reference TRBV11-2 and TRBJ2-3, the CDR3 gives the full variable domain: EAGVAQSPRYKIIEKRQSVAFWCNPISGHATLYWYQQILGQGPKLLIQFQNNGVVDDSQLPKDRFSAERLKGVDSTLKIQPAKLEDSAVYLCASSLGSIAGGPPDTQYFGPGTRLTVL.

This clonotype turned up a few times. J is TRBJ1-6 and V is TRBV9; 7 nucleotides align to TRBD1. The germline V gene encodes CDR1 SGDLS and CDR2 YYNGEE. V was pared by 3 bases and J by 10 bases, with 10 bases of the junction left unmatched. CDR3 length equals 15 residues. CDR3 in amino acids: CASSGEGARNSPLHF. In DNA form, the CDR3 reads TGTGCCAGCAGCGGCGAGGGGGCGCGAAACTCACCCCTCCACTTT.

This chain joins TRBV6-1 and TRBJ2-3; D could derive from TRBD1 or TRBD2 (6 bases each). V dropped 8 bases and J dropped 4 bases, with 13 bases sitting between them. The CDR3 is made up of 13 amino acids. The germline V gene encodes CDR1 MNHNS and CDR2 SASEGT. The CDR3, as DNA: TGTGCCAGCCCTGGGGGGCCCGCAGATACGCAGTATTTT. Translated, it gives CASPGGPADTQYF.

This clonotype was recorded at least ten times. This chain joins TRBV20-1 and TRBJ1-2, with 10 bases fitting TRBD1. The ends lost 1 base at V and 8 bases at J; junction bases unmatched: 7. This CDR3 is built from 14 residues. Germline V CDR1 and CDR2: DFQATT, SNEGSKA (reference sequence). CDR3 region: CSARGRQGAYGYTF. DNA of the CDR3: TGCAGTGCTAGAGGTCGACAGGGGGCATACGGCTACACCTTC.

The CDR3 loop is CASSARRGNLEQYF. As DNA, the CDR3 is TGTGCCAGCAGTGCCCGGAGAGGGAATCTCGAGCAGTACTTC. V usage is TRBV12-3 or TRBV12-4 and J usage is TRBJ2-7; TRBD2 might be the D (5 bases). CDR3 length equals 14 residues. Trimming took off 5 bases at V and 6 bases at J, with 17 bases between the two ends.

In this sample, this clonotype turned up a few times. V gene TRBV4-2 combines with J gene TRBJ2-2; D may be TRBD2 (5 bases). Germline CDR1 is LGHNA and CDR2 is YNFKEQ. V was trimmed by 1 base and J by 2 bases, leaving 8 bases between them. CDR3 length: 15 amino acids. CDR3 DNA: TGTGCCAGCAGCCAAGCCGGGATTAACACCGGGGAGCTGTTTTTT. It is translated as CASSQAGINTGELFF.

This sequence joins TRBV4-1 and TRBJ2-7; TRBD1 or TRBD2 may be the D gene (5 bases each). CDR3 length: 16 amino acids. Trimming pared 0 bases from V and 0 bases from J, leaving 12 bases between. In germline, CDR1 is MGHRA, CDR2 YSYEKL. The CDR3 sequence is CASSQEWGSLSYEQYF. DNA of the CDR3: TGCGCCAGCAGCCAAGAATGGGGGAGCCTCTCCTACGAGCAGTACTTC.